This T cell receptor beta chain was obtained from a study of blood T cells in healthy people across ages. It was with a sample-barcoded 5' primer and a J-beta primer mix that a second PCR of roughly 6 to 12 cycles was run. In TCRdb, the 5' RACE reads were re-called with MiXCR into one record per CDR3 protein. The sample carries some 1.4 million distinct CDR3 sequences, approximately 40% recorded once. Germline V gene lookup returns CDR1 DFQATT and CDR2 SNEGSKA (reference sequence). The length of the CDR3 is 11 residues. Sequences were obtained from blood. This chain joins TRBV20-1 and TRBJ2-1, with TRBD2 as a possible D gene (5 bases). This TCR came from a young woman in good health. CDR3 residues: CSVAPYNEQFF. The CDR3 region has the DNA TGCAGCGTAGCGCCCTACAATGAGCAGTTCTTC.